This TCR beta chain was observed in a study of blood T cell repertoires in COVID-19. Study information: PBMCs, B-cell-depleted T cells, or T cells were the source of the cDNA or gDNA that made up the material.

With 6 bases removed from V and 2 bases from J, the gap between germline ends came to 17 bases. Germline-derived CDR1 and CDR2 are MNHEY and SMNVEV (reference sequence). This CDR3 spans 16 amino acids. Clones were read by immunoSEQ multiplex PCR, and TCRdb kept only the in-frame ones, dropping some. The sample holds roughly 62,000 clones, approximately 79% seen once. This clone showed up just a few times. Sequencing used peripheral blood. The receptor's source is a man aged 60 to 69 with acute or convalescent COVID-19. The J gene is TRBJ2-1, the V gene TRBV27; a possible D gene is TRBD2 (5 bases). CDR3 region: CASRPNRVSAYNEQFF. The DNA of the CDR3 is TGTGCCAGCAGACCAAATCGGGTTAGCGCCTACAATGAGCAGTTCTTC.